Below are 30 T cell receptor beta chains sequenced from a single sample in a study of CD8+CD57+ T cells in acquired aplastic anemia. The template for TCR beta VDJ and CDR3 sequence profiling was genomic DNA. A single record per CDR3 protein comes from TCRdb applying MiXCR to the reads. The repertoire has 150,000 to 200,000 distinct CDR3 sequences, under 55% of them found once; the top ten carry more than 1%. CD8+CD57+ cell expansion, shown by flow cytometry, had occurred in the patients selected for sequencing. Sequencing was done on a sample of sorted CD4+, CD8+, or CD8+CD57+ T cells (not recorded which) from PBMCs. Source of these receptors: a human donor with aplastic anemia.

Concerning this clonotype: With a much larger clone just one base away, this may be a read error. The chain carries TRBV5-6 and TRBJ1-2; D not resolved. Per the germline V gene, CDR1 is SGHDT and CDR2 is YYEEEE. The CDR3 consists of 13 residues. This chain's CDR3 is CASSSTPIYGYIF. Here the CDR3 DNA reads TGTGCCAGCAGCTCTACCCCAATATATGGCTACATCTTC.

This clonotype was seen at least ten times. The chain couples TRBV14 to TRBJ2-7; no firm D call. The V end lost 1 base, the J end lost 5 bases, and 6 bases lay between the germline ends. This CDR3 comprises 12 residues. CDR1 SGHDN and CDR2 FVKESK come from the germline V gene. CDR3 amino acids: CASSQVGDEQYF. As DNA, the CDR3 is TGTGCCAGCAGCCAAGTAGGAGACGAGCAGTACTTC.

This clonotype was recorded at least ten times. The V call is TRBV5-4, the J call TRBJ2-2, with D possibly being TRBD1 or TRBD2 (5 bases each). Trimming stripped 1 base from V and 2 bases from J, with 15 bases between. Germline V gene data show CDR1 as SGHNT and CDR2 as YYREEE (reference sequence). The CDR3 extends over 17 amino acids. The CDR3 DNA sequence: TGTGCCAGCAGCTTGTTTCGGGGACCGTCTAACACCGGGGAGCTGTTTTTT. Translation gives CASSLFRGPSNTGELFF.

This clonotype was observed a single time. V usage is TRBV5-6 and J usage is TRBJ1-1, with a weak D call TRBD1 (6 bases). Looked up from germline, CDR1 is SGHDT and CDR2 is YYEEEE. This CDR3 is built from 14 residues. Trimming removed 0 bases from V and 6 bases from J, with 12 bases in between. Here the CDR3 DNA reads TGTGCCAGCAGCTTGGCCCAGGGGATCGCTGAAGCTTTCTTT. Translation gives CASSLAQGIAEAFF.

The chain couples TRBV15 to TRBJ1-6; D remains unclear. The germline gives CDR1 LNHNV, CDR2 YYDKDF (reference sequence). The CDR3 totals 13 residues. Trimming pared 4 bases from V and 9 bases from J, leaving 10 bases between. The CDR3, as DNA: TGTGCCACCAGCACTAGTGACTTTTCACCCCTCCACTTT. Translated, it gives CATSTSDFSPLHF.

The chain links TRBV15 to TRBJ2-5; TRBD1 agrees at 7 bases. The CDR3 has 15 amino acids. CDR1 and CDR2 (germline): LNHNV, YYDKDF (reference sequence). The V and J ends lost 0 bases and 2 bases, in that order; junction bases with no gene match: 3. This CDR3 is CATSREGGLQETQYF. The CDR3 DNA reads as TGTGCCACCAGCAGAGAAGGGGGCCTTCAAGAGACCCAGTACTTC.

The chain carries TRBV11-1 and TRBJ2-1; D not certain. CDR1 SGHAT and CDR2 FQDESV come from the germline V gene (reference sequence). V was shortened by 5 bases and J by 4 bases, with 15 bases between the two germline ends. The CDR3 covers 15 residues. CDR3 sequence: CASSPRKSNYNEQFF. As DNA, the CDR3 is TGTGCCAGCAGCCCCCGTAAGTCGAATTACAATGAGCAGTTCTTC.

A remark on this clonotype: One end of the junction is discordant with germline, which a read error may explain. V and J are TRBV3-1 and TRBJ1-2; TRBD1 matches at 9 bases. This CDR3 region has 13 residues. Germline CDR1 is LGHDT and CDR2 is YNNKEL (reference sequence). The CDR3 sequence: CASSFWTGDGYAF. As DNA, the CDR3 is TGTGCCAGCAGCTTTTGGACAGGGGATGGCTACGCCTTC.

The genes are TRBV2 and TRBJ2-7; possible D gene TRBD2, 5 bases. This CDR3 spans 12 amino acids. Germline CDR1 is SNHLY and CDR2 is FYNNEI. Trimming removed 5 bases from V and 9 bases from J, with 14 bases in between. CDR3 sequence reads: CASSWPGGGQYF. CDR3 in DNA: TGTGCCAGCAGTTGGCCCGGAGGAGGGCAGTACTTC.

This clonotype was seen at least ten times. The CDR3 is CASSLIGVEQYF. CDR3 DNA: TGTGCCAGCAGCCTAATCGGGGTCGAGCAGTACTTC. V gene TRBV7-2 combines with J gene TRBJ2-7; D might be TRBD2 (5 bases). Between the trimmed V and J ends, which lost 5 bases and 6 bases, there was a span of 11 bases. Germline V gene lookup returns CDR1 SGHTA and CDR2 FQGNSA. The CDR3 length is 12 residues.

The gene calls are TRBV9 and TRBJ2-1, with D perhaps given as TRBD1 or TRBD2 (5 bases each). CDR1 and CDR2 (germline): SGDLS, YYNGEE. The CDR3 has 14 residues. Trimming took 4 bases from V and 6 from J, leaving 14 bases between them. CDR3 nucleotides: TGTGCCAGCAGCCCTTCCGGGACCCTCAATGAGCAGTTCTTC. Its translation: CASSPSGTLNEQFF. Drawing the rest from reference TRBV9 and TRBJ2-1, the complete variable domain is DSGVTQTPKHLITATGQRVTLRCSPRSGDLSVYWYQQSLDQGLQFLIQYYNGEERAKGNILERFSAQQFPDLHSELNLSSLELGDSALYFCASSPSGTLNEQFFGPGTRLTVL.

The chain links TRBV25-1 to TRBJ2-7; D might be TRBD2 (5 bases). The CDR3 runs 13 residues. The germline CDR1 and CDR2 sequences are MGHDK and SYGVNS. Trimming removed 11 bases at V and 4 bases at J, with 18 bases between. CDR3 nucleotides: TGTGCCTGGAGCCCAGGACGGACTTACGAGCAGTACTTC. This codes for CAWSPGRTYEQYF.

In its sample, this clonotype was seen many times. The chain recombines TRBV20-1 with TRBJ2-1; 11 positions match TRBD2. The germline V gene encodes CDR1 DFQATT and CDR2 SNEGSKA (reference sequence). The CDR3 length is 14 residues. Germline trimming cut 4 bases from V and 3 bases from J; bases unmatched to any gene: 2. CDR3 loop: CSAMTSGVYNEQFF. For the CDR3, the DNA is TGCAGTGCTATGACTAGCGGGGTCTACAATGAGCAGTTCTTC.

This clonotype was observed at least ten times. V and J are TRBV6-2 or TRBV6-3 and TRBJ1-2; D not certain. Germline-derived CDR1 and CDR2 are MNHEY and SVGEGT. CDR3 length: 13 amino acids. V lost 8 bases and J 5 bases, leaving 15 bases between the germline ends. CDR3 protein: CASHSRAVYGYTF. CDR3 coding DNA: TGTGCCAGCCACAGTAGGGCTGTTTATGGCTACACCTTC.

In its sample, this clonotype was seen many times. The chain uses TRBV19 and TRBJ2-7; D perhaps matches TRBD1 (7 bases). V gave up 4 bases and J gave up 2 bases, with 12 bases separating them. CDR1 is LNHDA, CDR2 SQIVND, per germline (reference sequence). There are 14 residues in the CDR3. CDR3 region: CASSRGDSPYEQYF. The CDR3 nucleotides are TGTGCCAGTAGTAGGGGGGACAGTCCCTACGAGCAGTACTTC.

V is TRBV3-1 and J is TRBJ1-4; D is uncertain. This CDR3 comprises 14 residues. Germline CDR1 LGHDT, CDR2 YNNKEL (reference sequence). V was shortened by 1 base and J by 10 bases, with 13 bases between the two germline ends. The CDR3 protein is CASSQGAGVGKLFF. The CDR3 bases are TGTGCCAGCAGCCAAGGGGCCGGGGTAGGAAAACTGTTTTTT.

This clonotype has only one observation. The chain uses TRBV10-3 and TRBJ1-1; TRBD1 might be the D (6 bases). The CDR3 spans 16 residues. CDR1 is ENHRY and CDR2 is SYGVKD in the germline V gene. Trimming shortened V by 7 bases and J by 6 bases, and 24 bases separated the two germline ends. The CDR3 sequence: CAITVGGTRGNAEAFF. The CDR3 coding sequence is TGTGCCATCACTGTGGGTGGCACCAGGGGTAATGCTGAAGCTTTCTTT.

A word on this clonotype: A single base separates this from a much larger clone, so it may be a read error. The rearrangement links TRBV9 to TRBJ1-2; D unclear. Trimming took 2 bases from V and 4 from J, leaving 18 bases between them. CDR3 length equals 16 residues. Looked up from germline, CDR1 is SGDLS and CDR2 is YYNGEE. The CDR3 bases are TGTGCCAGCAGCGTTTTCGATAGACGGGGAAGCTATGGCTACACCTTC. Amino acid sequence: CASSVFDRRGSYGYTF.

This clonotype showed up just once. The V and J genes are TRBV4-1 and TRBJ1-5, with TRBD1 matching over 8 bases. Trimming cost V 4 bases and J 4 bases; bases outside gene matches: 6. The germline gives CDR1 MGHRA, CDR2 YSYEKL. This CDR3 region has 15 residues. The CDR3 DNA follows: TGCGCCAGCAGCCCAGAGAGACAGGGGAATCAGCCCCAGCATTTT. Protein: CASSPERQGNQPQHF.

The chain has TRBV24-1 and TRBJ2-2, with D possibly TRBD1 on 6 matching bases. Germline assignment: CDR1 KGHDR and CDR2 SFDVKD. V was clipped by 3 bases and J by 4 bases, with 11 bases between them. This CDR3 contains 15 residues. Written as DNA, the CDR3 is TGTGCCACCAGTGATGCAGACAGGCCCACCGGGGAGCTGTTTTTT. This sequence encodes CATSDADRPTGELFF.

This clonotype was observed at least ten times. This chain uses TRBV5-1 with TRBJ1-3, with D unclear. CDR3 length equals 14 residues. CDR1 is SGHRS, CDR2 YFSETQ, per germline. Trimming shortened V by 2 bases and J by 1 base, and 7 bases separated the two germline ends. The CDR3 protein is CASSFSDSGNTIYF. For the CDR3, the DNA is TGCGCCAGCAGCTTCTCGGATTCTGGAAACACCATATATTTT.

For this clonotype: A much larger clonotype is one base distant, so this may be a read error. The J gene is TRBJ1-2, the V gene TRBV6-5; 9 bases align to TRBD1. V gave up 4 bases and J gave up 13 bases; unmatched junction bases: 7. From germline, CDR1 is MNHEY and CDR2 SVGAGI. The CDR3 consists of 12 residues. The CDR3 here is CASSSAGTGCTF. As DNA, the CDR3 is TGTGCCAGCAGTTCGGCAGGGACAGGGTGCACCTTC.

This chain connects TRBV6-5 to TRBJ2-7; 9 bases map to TRBD2. This CDR3 spans 14 amino acids. Trimming removed 2 bases from V and 7 bases from J; junction bases left unmatched: 6. The V gene's germline CDR1 is MNHEY and CDR2 SVGAGI. In nucleotides, the CDR3 is TGTGCCAGCAGTTACACCGGACTAGCGCGGGAGCAGTACTTC. Translated, it gives CASSYTGLAREQYF.

This clonotype was counted at least ten times. The chain is built from TRBV20-1 and TRBJ1-3; D perhaps matches TRBD1 (6 bases). The CDR3 covers 16 residues. Germline CDR1 is DFQATT and CDR2 is SNEGSKA (reference sequence). V lost 0 bases and J 0 bases, leaving 12 bases between the germline ends. DNA of the CDR3: TGCAGTGCTAGAGATTTAGGGGGTTCCTCTGGAAACACCATATATTTT. The encoded protein is CSARDLGGSSGNTIYF.

As concerns this clonotype: A read error is possible here, since a much larger clone lies one base away. CDR3 protein: CASSMTTRVERYF. For the CDR3, the DNA is TGTGCCAGCAGCATGACGACACGTGTCGAGCGGTACTTC. The chain combines TRBV5-4 with TRBJ2-7; D ambiguous. Germline CDR1 SGHNT, CDR2 YYREEE (reference sequence). This CDR3 contains 13 residues. Complete variable domain (other parts from reference TRBV5-4 and TRBJ2-7): ETGVTQSPTHLIKTRGQQVTLRCSSQSGHNTVSWYQQALGQGPQFIFQYYREEENGRGNFPPRFSGLQFPNYSSELNVNALELDDSALYLCASSMTTRVERYFGPGTRLTVT.

Notes on this clonotype: It is likely a read error, because the conserved phenylalanine at the end of the CDR3 is missing. It is unclear where the CDR3 begins or ends on the DNA, so no DNA is shown, and the CDR3 is as TCRdb lists it. CDR3 loop: CASSDVFGTKITS. The rearrangement uses TRBV10-1 and TRBJ1-2; the table's D call TRBD1 went unverified against the DNA. The CDR3 sequence runs 13 residues, both termini included. CDR1 WNHNN and CDR2 SYGVQD come from the germline V gene (reference sequence).

This sequence joins TRBV7-2 and TRBJ2-1; D is ambiguous. Trimming shortened V by 6 bases and J by 10 bases, and 13 bases separated the two germline ends. The V gene's germline CDR1 is SGHTA and CDR2 FQGNSA. This CDR3 is 12 amino acids long. The CDR3 spells CASSATLGEQFF. As DNA, the CDR3 is TGTGCCAGCAGTGCGACTCTCGGGGAGCAGTTCTTC.

This clonotype was observed at least ten times. This chain uses TRBV5-4 with TRBJ1-1; D is perhaps TRBD1 (5 bases). The V gene lost 4 bases and the J gene lost 2 bases, with 9 bases spanning the gap. CDR1 and CDR2 from the germline V gene are SGHNT and YYREEE (reference sequence). CDR3 length: 13 residues. For the CDR3, the DNA is TGTGCCAGCAGCCCCGGACACAACACTGAAGCTTTCTTT. It is translated as CASSPGHNTEAFF.

This clonotype has just a few counts. The V and J genes are TRBV4-2 and TRBJ1-4; a possible D gene is TRBD1 (5 bases). Trimming removed 1 base from V and 2 bases from J, with 17 bases in between. The CDR3 consists of 18 residues. In germline, CDR1 is LGHNA, CDR2 YNFKEQ. The CDR3 protein is CASSQARDVLLTNEKLFF. Here the CDR3 DNA reads TGTGCCAGCAGCCAAGCCAGGGACGTTTTGCTCACTAATGAAAAACTGTTTTTT.

This clonotype was detected ten times or more. V and J are TRBV20-1 and TRBJ1-2, with D perhaps matching TRBD1 (5 bases). CDR3 length equals 15 residues. Germline values: CDR1 DFQATT, CDR2 SNEGSKA (reference sequence). The ends were cut back, 0 bases at V and 2 bases at J, with 13 bases in the middle. The CDR3 loop is CSARDLRRQNYGYTF. As DNA, the CDR3 is TGCAGTGCTAGAGACCTACGAAGACAGAACTATGGCTACACCTTC.